This TCR beta chain comes out of a study of T-cell memory formation after mild COVID-19 (dated by TCRdb to the early 2020s). Study-level background: TCR sequence clusters from the two donors were largely donor specific. The cohort comprised two young, previously healthy adult volunteers, one female and one male. T-cell clones expanding and contracting after mild COVID-19 in two donors were tracked by longitudinal TCRalpha and TCRbeta repertoire sequencing. Beyond this particular receptor, the publication reports: Contracting CD4+ clones were found mainly in CM and EM memory subsets, while CD8+ clones were enriched in EMRA. From day 15 to 85, contracting clones showed balanced CD4/CD8 phenotypes, whereas a second wave of clones that expanded from day 15 to 37 leaned towards CD4+. The second-wave clones that peaked on day 37 were not confirmed to be SARS-CoV-2 specific. Only two mild cases were covered in the study, and larger cohorts including severe cases with pre-infection samples were considered necessary. Some responding clones were detected in pre-infection memory, suggesting pre-existing cross-reactive memory T cells joined the SARS-CoV-2 response.

Ficoll-Paque density gradient centrifugation was used to isolate PBMCs. Unmatched junction bases come to 18, with V trimmed by 5 bases and J by 7 bases. From a lookup of the germline V gene, CDR1 and CDR2 are MDHEN and SYDVKM. The CDR3 contains 17 residues, cysteine and valine counted. The retained sequence is limited to the CDR3, 51 bases, with the frame set at the first base. The sample was run on an Illumina NovaSeq 6000. TCRalpha and TCRbeta cDNA libraries were constructed by 5'RACE with constant-segment primers, with sample barcodes and unique molecular identifiers being introduced. Trizol reagent was used to extract RNA from every sample. Libraries were amplified in two PCR steps, with a second sample barcode and Illumina TruSeq adapters added in the second step. Sequencing of libraries was performed on an Illumina NovaSeq with 2 x 150 bp paired-end reads. The source study handled its data this way. The reads were demultiplexed and collapsed into UMI-guided consensus sequences using migec v1.2.7. With mixcr v2.1.11, UMI consensuses were aligned to TRA and TRB V and J templates and assembled into clonotypes. Clonotypes were classified as expanded or contracted when called significant by both edgeR and NoisET, with noise models trained on biological replicates. For edgeR calls, the thresholds were a false discovery rate-adjusted p below 0.01 and a log2 fold-change of 1. As an exploratory analysis of dynamics, max-normalized trajectories of the 1000 most abundant clonotypes were examined with PCA combined with hierarchical clustering. Each responding clone was given a CD4 or CD8 phenotype based on the CD4+ and CD8+ repertoires, which had been sequenced separately. TCRdb passed the public sequencing reads through fastp at Q25 and MiXCR, retaining productive beta sequences. Each record represents a unique CDR3 protein, reported with the most common genes and DNA among its rows. The V and J calls were determined by TCRdb, not by the authors. The sample table lists 290,000 or so distinct CDR3 sequences, roughly 19% of them with a count of one. Clones ranked in the top ten supply under 25% of the sample.

Note on this clonotype: Its antigen has not been determined. Per-nucleotide qualities are absent, and no much larger clonotype sits a single base away.

Sequenced input: PBMCs or a T cell subset sorted from them (not recorded which). The sequence derives from a man aged 18-30 years who had mild COVID-19 (a few samples of this study predate the infection). The sample titles of this study are shuffled in the database, so cell type and time point are left out; the donor was told from shared clones. The chain links TRBV28 with TRBJ2-7; 9 bases in the middle match TRBD1. Here is the DNA: TGTGCCAGCAGTACCCTTGGGGGACAGGGTAAAGTTGGTGAGCAGTACGTC. The resulting protein is CASSTLGGQGKVGEQYV.